Each of the 12 T cell receptor beta chains below was sequenced from the same sample in a study of blood T cell repertoires in COVID-19. Sequencing was performed with immunoSEQ multiplex PCR; in TCRdb, only in-frame clones are kept and a portion is missing. This table holds 150,000 to 200,000 clones, around 90% found once. The sample was peripheral blood. The receptors were gathered from a woman of 80 years or more with COVID-19, enrolled during active disease.

This clone was detected once. The V gene is TRBV18, the J gene TRBJ2-1; perhaps TRBD1 as D (5 bases). Germline-derived CDR1 and CDR2 are KGHSH and LQKENI. Trimming left V 0 bases short and J 3 bases short, with 18 bases between. The CDR3 contains 18 residues. The CDR3 coding sequence is TGTGCCAGCTCACCACCGAATTCTGCAGGGTTAATCTACAATGAGCAGTTCTTC. Translated, it gives CASSPPNSAGLIYNEQFF.

The chain uses TRBV7-6 and TRBJ1-3; the D is unclear. Trimming removed 1 base from V and 4 bases from J, with 14 bases in between. Germline CDR1 is SGHVS and CDR2 is FNYEAQ. The CDR3 totals 16 residues. The CDR3 sequence is CASSLGPGGTGNTIYF. The CDR3, as DNA: TGTGCCAGCAGCTTAGGGCCAGGAGGTACGGGAAACACCATATATTTT. The whole variable domain, filled in from reference TRBV7-6 and TRBJ1-3, reads GAGVSQSPRYKVTKRGQDVALRCDPISGHVSLYWYRQALGQGPEFLTYFNYEAQQDKSGLPNDRFSAERPEGSISTLTIQRTEQRDSAMYRCASSLGPGGTGNTIYFGEGSWLTVV.

The genes are TRBV7-3 and TRBJ2-1; 13 nucleotides align to TRBD2. V lost 5 bases and J lost 6; bases outside the gene matches: 10. Germline V gives CDR1 SGHTA, CDR2 FQGTGA. The CDR3 extends over 17 amino acids. CDR3 amino acids: CASSPLLTSGRANEQFF. DNA for the CDR3: TGTGCCAGCAGCCCACTACTAACTAGCGGGAGGGCCAATGAGCAGTTCTTC.

This clone came up once. The J gene is TRBJ2-7, the V gene TRBV9, with a weak D call TRBD2 (6 bases). The CDR3 runs 14 residues. Germline assignment: CDR1 SGDLS and CDR2 YYNGEE. V lost 4 bases, J lost 0 bases, and 11 bases lay in between. The CDR3 bases are TGTGCCAGCAGCACGGAGGGACTCTCCTACGAGCAGTACTTC. Translated: CASSTEGLSYEQYF.

The chain recombines TRBV7-9 with TRBJ2-7; 11 bases align to TRBD2. CDR3 length: 16 residues. V was pared by 6 bases and J by 0 bases, with 7 bases of the junction left unmatched. Germline V CDR1 and CDR2: SEHNR, FQNEAQ (reference sequence). The CDR3 protein is CASSHRLAGNSYEQYF. CDR3 DNA sequence: TGTGCCAGCAGTCACAGACTAGCGGGAAACTCCTACGAGCAGTACTTC.

The V and J genes are TRBV7-3 and TRBJ1-4, with D unclear. Looked up from germline, CDR1 is SGHTA and CDR2 is FQGTGA. This CDR3 is 15 amino acids long. V was clipped by 5 bases and J by 8 bases, with 18 bases between them. The chain's CDR3 is CASSRDSLPGEKLFF. The CDR3 DNA reads as TGTGCCAGCAGCCGAGACTCCCTACCGGGGGAAAAACTGTTTTTT.

The V gene is TRBV3-1 (or the pseudogene TRBV3-2), the J gene TRBJ2-5; TRBD1 is a possible D gene (6 bases). Germline V gene sequence: CDR1 LGHDT, CDR2 YNNKEL (reference sequence). This CDR3 has 14 amino acids. V was clipped by 1 base and J by 4 bases, with 10 bases between them. The chain's CDR3 is CASSQGGQSETQYF. CDR3 sequence (DNA): TGTGCCAGCAGCCAAGGGGGGCAGTCAGAGACCCAGTACTTC.

J is TRBJ2-7 and V is TRBV3-1 (or the pseudogene TRBV3-2); tentatively, D is TRBD1 (7 bases). The CDR3 is 14 residues long. The germline CDR1 and CDR2 sequences are LGHDT and YNNKEL (reference sequence). V lost 1 base to trimming and J lost 3 bases, with 10 bases between them. In nucleotides, the CDR3 is TGTGCCAGCAGCCAAGCGGGGGACAGCTACGAGCAGTACTTC. This encodes CASSQAGDSYEQYF.

This clone appeared a single time. This sample also contains other DNA sequences that code for the same CDR3. V gene TRBV28 combines with J gene TRBJ2-1; unclear D gene. The V and J ends lost 6 bases and 0 bases respectively, with 9 bases between them. The CDR3 is 14 amino acids. Germline CDR1 reads MDHEN; CDR2 reads SYDVKM. The CDR3 loop is CASRASSSYNEQFF. The CDR3 coding sequence is TGTGCCAGCAGAGCCTCAAGCTCCTACAATGAGCAGTTCTTC.

This sequence joins TRBV5-1 and TRBJ2-7; 7 bases match TRBD2. Germline loops: CDR1 SGHRS, CDR2 YFSETQ. The J segment lost 3 bases and the V segment lost 2 bases, leaving 11 bases of the junction unmatched. CDR3 length equals 16 residues. CDR3 sequence reads: CASSLAPTSAFYEQYF. In DNA, the CDR3 is TGCGCCAGCAGCTTAGCCCCAACTAGCGCCTTCTACGAGCAGTACTTC. Full variable domain (outside the CDR3, taken from reference TRBV5-1 and TRBJ2-7): KAGVTQTPRYLIKTRGQQVTLSCSPISGHRSVSWYQQTPGQGLQFLFEYFSETQRNKGNFPGRFSGRQFSNSRSEMNVSTLELGDSALYLCASSLAPTSAFYEQYFGPGTRLTVT.

The chain uses TRBV6-8 and TRBJ2-5; tentatively, D is TRBD2 (6 bases). This CDR3 region has 16 residues. Germline values: CDR1 MNHGY, CDR2 SAAAGT. V lost 2 bases to trimming and J lost 5 bases, with 18 bases between them. DNA of the CDR3: TGTGCCAGCAGTTACGCGGGACTCAAAGGCGGGGAGACCCAGTACTTC. Its translation: CASSYAGLKGGETQYF.

The V and J genes are TRBV5-1 and TRBJ2-1, with D perhaps TRBD1 (6 bases). V lost 0 bases and J lost 6, with 10 bases in between. The CDR3 has 14 amino acids. In germline, CDR1 is SGHRS, CDR2 YFSETQ. Written as DNA, the CDR3 is TGCGCCAGCAGCTTGGTTGGACAGCTCAATGAGCAGTTCTTC. Amino acid sequence: CASSLVGQLNEQFF.